A single sample gave rise to the 14 T cell receptor beta chains below, sequenced in a study of shared clonotypes between healthy human individuals (dated by TCRdb to between 2020 and 2021). Library preparation was by the immunoSEQ multiplex PCR assay. The table was pulled from immuneACCESS by TCRdb, which kept in-frame rearrangements only. Such tables lose some clones; where checked, under half of the loss comes from unresolved V genes, and the rest has no known cause. This sample has about 2.4 million clones in its table, and 80% to 95% of those were observed once. In total, the top ten clones hold approximately 0.37% of the sample. Sequenced material: naive CD4+ T cells from PBMCs. This sample's cell subset or site label indicates: CD45RA+ positively selected. All receptors derive from a young man in good health. Some clones in this sample may be carry-over from other donors' samples.

V usage is TRBV5-8 and J usage is TRBJ1-2, with D unresolved. This CDR3 is built from 14 residues. V lost 0 bases and J lost 2, with 8 bases in between. CDR1 and CDR2 from the germline V gene are SGHTS and YDEGEE. CDR3 sequence reads: CASSLALGNYGYTF. CDR3 coding DNA: TGTGCCAGCAGCTTGGCCCTGGGCAACTATGGCTACACCTTC.

V usage is TRBV5-1 and J usage is TRBJ1-3; D gene unclear. The CDR3 is 13 residues long. V gave up 7 bases and J gave up 4 bases, with 12 bases separating them. CDR1 SGHRS and CDR2 YFSETQ come from the germline V gene. The CDR3 loop is CASQADPGNTIYF. DNA for the CDR3: TGCGCCAGCCAGGCGGATCCGGGAAACACCATATATTTT.

This clone was counted once. Other DNA sequences in the sample encode the same CDR3. This chain connects TRBV5-4 to TRBJ2-7; TRBD2 agrees at 11 bases. Trimming at V came to 0 bases and at J to 3 bases, leaving 2 bases not matched to a gene. The CDR3 has 15 amino acids. In germline, CDR1 is SGHNT, CDR2 YYREEE (reference sequence). The CDR3 reads CASSLGLAGGYEQYF. The DNA of the CDR3 is TGTGCCAGCAGCTTGGGTCTAGCGGGAGGCTACGAGCAGTACTTC.

The V gene is TRBV28, the J gene TRBJ1-5, with unresolved D. This CDR3 has 14 amino acids. Germline assignment: CDR1 MDHEN and CDR2 SYDVKM. V lost 3 bases and J 7 bases, leaving 13 bases between the germline ends. The CDR3 DNA sequence: TGTGCCAGCAGTTTTAGGGTGTCAGGACAGCCCCAGCATTTT. Protein: CASSFRVSGQPQHF.

The rearrangement links TRBV5-4 to TRBJ2-2; D ambiguous. Looked up from germline, CDR1 is SGHNT and CDR2 is YYREEE (reference sequence). Trimming cost V 3 bases and J 2 bases, with 8 bases left between them. The CDR3 is 14 residues long. The CDR3, as DNA: TGTGCCAGCAGCTACGAGCGTAACACCGGGGAGCTGTTTTTT. Protein product: CASSYERNTGELFF.

This chain joins TRBV2 and TRBJ2-3, with a tentative D call TRBD1 (6 bases). There are 14 residues in the CDR3. CDR1 and CDR2 (germline): SNHLY, FYNNEI. The V gene lost 6 bases and the J gene lost 6 bases, with 16 bases spanning the gap. The chain's CDR3 is CASSRGQPGDTQYF. Here the CDR3 DNA reads TGTGCCAGCAGCCGGGGACAACCGGGGGATACGCAGTATTTT. The whole variable domain, remainder taken from reference TRBV2 and TRBJ2-3, is EPEVTQTPSHQVTQMGQEVILRCVPISNHLYFYWYRQILGQKVEFLVSFYNNEISEKSEIFDDQFSVERPDGSNFTLKIRSTKLEDSAMYFCASSRGQPGDTQYFGPGTRLTVL.

V usage is TRBV4-3 and J usage is TRBJ2-3; TRBD2 aligns across 7 bases. In germline, CDR1 is LGHNA, CDR2 YSLEER. The CDR3 is 17 amino acids. The trim removed 1 base at V and 2 bases at J, leaving 9 bases unmatched. CDR3 amino acids: CASSQAQASGYTDTQYF. In nucleotides, the CDR3 is TGCGCCAGCAGCCAAGCCCAGGCTAGCGGCTACACAGATACGCAGTATTTT.

V usage is TRBV2 and J usage is TRBJ1-2, with D unresolved. The CDR3 consists of 12 residues. CDR1 is SNHLY, CDR2 FYNNEI, per germline. V lost 7 bases and J 4 bases, leaving 10 bases between the germline ends. CDR3 sequence reads: CASKEEPYGYTF. Here the CDR3 DNA reads TGTGCCAGCAAAGAGGAACCCTATGGCTACACCTTC. The full variable domain, with the rest looked up from reference TRBV2 and TRBJ1-2, is EPEVTQTPSHQVTQMGQEVILRCVPISNHLYFYWYRQILGQKVEFLVSFYNNEISEKSEIFDDQFSVERPDGSNFTLKIRSTKLEDSAMYFCASKEEPYGYTFGSGTRLTVV.

The rearrangement links TRBV6-1 to TRBJ2-1; D might be TRBD1 or TRBD2, each matching 5 bases. The V and J ends lost 7 bases and 7 bases respectively, with 17 bases between them. Germline CDR1 reads MNHNS; CDR2 reads SASEGT. The CDR3 covers 14 residues. The CDR3 DNA reads TGTGCCAGCAATAAAGTCGGGACGGGGAATGAGCAGTTCTTC. It yields the protein CASNKVGTGNEQFF.

CDR3 sequence reads: CASSLKAADTQYF. CDR3 DNA: TGTGCCAGCAGCTTAAAGGCGGCAGATACGCAGTATTTT. This chain uses TRBV7-2 with TRBJ2-3, with D unclear. The CDR3 spans 13 residues. Germline loops: CDR1 SGHTA, CDR2 FQGNSA. V dropped 2 bases and J dropped 4 bases, with 7 bases sitting between them. The whole variable domain, remainder taken from reference TRBV7-2 and TRBJ2-3, is GAGVSQSPSNKVTEKGKDVELRCDPISGHTALYWYRQSLGQGLEFLIYFQGNSAPDKSGLPSDRFSAERTGGSVSTLTIQRTQQEDSAVYLCASSLKAADTQYFGPGTRLTVL.

The gene calls are TRBV7-9 and TRBJ1-5; 8 nucleotides align to TRBD1. The CDR3 is 14 amino acids. Germline CDR1 and CDR2: SEHNR and FQNEAQ (reference sequence). Trimming cost V 5 bases and J 5 bases; bases outside gene matches: 5. The CDR3 loop is CASSEIQGDQPQHF. The CDR3 coding sequence is TGTGCCAGCAGCGAAATACAGGGGGATCAGCCCCAGCATTTT.

The rearrangement links TRBV20-1 to TRBJ1-2; D remains unclear. This CDR3 contains 11 residues. V gave up 1 base and J gave up 8 bases, with 8 bases separating them. The V gene's germline CDR1 is DFQATT and CDR2 SNEGSKA (reference sequence). Written as DNA, the CDR3 is TGCAGTGCTAGAGGACCCTGGGGCTACACCTTC. Amino acids: CSARGPWGYTF.

This chain links TRBV4-2 with TRBJ1-3, with 7 bases lining up with TRBD1. CDR3 size: 17 residues. Germline CDR1 LGHNA, CDR2 YNFKEQ. The ends lost 0 bases at V and 0 bases at J; junction bases unmatched: 5. The CDR3 here is CASSQEGGPFSGNTIYF. The DNA of the CDR3 is TGTGCCAGCAGCCAAGAAGGGGGCCCATTCTCTGGAAACACCATATATTTT.

The chain is built from TRBV7-9 and TRBJ1-4; 7 bases line up with TRBD1. V lost 3 bases and J lost 3; bases outside the gene matches: 4. Germline loops: CDR1 SEHNR, CDR2 FQNEAQ (reference sequence). The CDR3 is 15 residues long. In nucleotides, the CDR3 is TGTGCCAGCAGCTTCGGGGACAGAGCTAATGAAAAACTGTTTTTT. Translation: CASSFGDRANEKLFF.